This paragraph covers one TCR beta chain sequence. Its target is unknown. The sample comes from a study of T-cell memory formation after mild COVID-19. General study results and limits: Clones that contracted from day 15 to 85 had balanced CD4/CD8; later expanders were CD4+ biased. Pre-infection memory already had some responding clones, implying cross-reactive memory joined.

TCRdb fed the 5' RACE reads into MiXCR, producing one record per CDR3 protein. The table lists 280,000 or so distinct CDR3 sequences, 15% to 20% of them singletons, with roughly 23% in the top ten. The CDR3 contains 15 residues. V lost 10 bases and J lost 5; bases outside the gene matches: 15. This sequence originates from a man between 18 and 29 years old who had mild COVID-19 (a few samples of this study predate the infection). Cell type and time point are not known. The sample taken for sequencing was PBMCs or a T cell subset sorted from them (not recorded which). The rearrangement uses TRBV23-1 and TRBJ2-5; 8 bases fit TRBD1. TRBV23-1 is an ORF, and what it does is uncertain. DNA for the CDR3: TGCGCCACCGGCGACGGACAGGGCGGAATGGAGACCCAGTACTTC. As protein: CATGDGQGGMETQYF.